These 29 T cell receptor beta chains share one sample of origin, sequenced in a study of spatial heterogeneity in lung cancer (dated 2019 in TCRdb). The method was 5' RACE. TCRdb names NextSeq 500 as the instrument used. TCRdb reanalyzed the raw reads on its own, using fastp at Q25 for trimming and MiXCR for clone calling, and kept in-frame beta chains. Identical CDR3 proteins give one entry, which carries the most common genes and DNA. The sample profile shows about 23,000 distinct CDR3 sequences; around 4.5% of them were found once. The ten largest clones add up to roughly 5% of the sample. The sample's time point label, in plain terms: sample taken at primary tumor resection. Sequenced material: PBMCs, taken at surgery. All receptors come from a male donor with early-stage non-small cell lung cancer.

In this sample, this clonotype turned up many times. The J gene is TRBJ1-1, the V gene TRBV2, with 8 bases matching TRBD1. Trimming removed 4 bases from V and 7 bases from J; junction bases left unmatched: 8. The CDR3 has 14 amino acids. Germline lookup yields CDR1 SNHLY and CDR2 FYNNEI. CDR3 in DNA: TGTGCCAGCAGTGGCATGACAGGGGACAGTGAAGCTTTCTTT. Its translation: CASSGMTGDSEAFF.

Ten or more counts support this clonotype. Here the CDR3 DNA reads TGCGCCAGCAGCGCGGGACAGGGTCTCTCCTACGAGCAGTACTTC. This sequence encodes CASSAGQGLSYEQYF. This chain links TRBV5-1 with TRBJ2-7, with 9 bases aligning to TRBD1. The CDR3 extends over 15 amino acids. The germline CDR1 and CDR2 sequences are SGHRS and YFSETQ. Trimming removed 4 bases from V and 0 bases from J; junction bases left unmatched: 5. The whole variable domain, filled in from reference TRBV5-1 and TRBJ2-7, reads KAGVTQTPRYLIKTRGQQVTLSCSPISGHRSVSWYQQTPGQGLQFLFEYFSETQRNKGNFPGRFSGRQFSNSRSEMNVSTLELGDSALYLCASSAGQGLSYEQYFGPGTRLTVT.

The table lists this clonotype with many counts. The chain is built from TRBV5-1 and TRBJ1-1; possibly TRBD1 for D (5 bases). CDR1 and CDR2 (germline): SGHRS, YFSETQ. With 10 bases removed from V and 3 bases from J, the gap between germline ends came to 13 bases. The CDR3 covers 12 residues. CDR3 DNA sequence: TGCGCCTCCAGGGTGGGGGACACTGAAGCTTTCTTT. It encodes CASRVGDTEAFF.

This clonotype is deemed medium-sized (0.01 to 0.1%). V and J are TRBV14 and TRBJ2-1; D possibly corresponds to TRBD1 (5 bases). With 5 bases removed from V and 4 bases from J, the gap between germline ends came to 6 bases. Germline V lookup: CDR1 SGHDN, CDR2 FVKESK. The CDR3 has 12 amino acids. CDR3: CASSAGYNEQFF. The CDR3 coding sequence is TGTGCCAGCAGCGCAGGGTACAATGAGCAGTTCTTC.

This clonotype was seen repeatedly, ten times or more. The CDR3 sequence is CAWRTGAETQYF. The CDR3 region has the DNA TGTGCCTGGAGAACAGGAGCGGAGACCCAGTACTTC. This chain connects TRBV30 to TRBJ2-5; possibly TRBD1 for D (5 bases). In germline, CDR1 is GTSNPN, CDR2 SVGIG (reference sequence). Trimming took off 3 bases at V and 5 bases at J, with 10 bases between the two ends. CDR3 size: 12 residues. The whole variable domain, remainder taken from reference TRBV30 and TRBJ2-5, is SQTIHQWPATLVQPVGSPLSLECTVEGTSNPNLYWYRQAAGRGLQLLFYSVGIGQISSEVPQNLSASRPQDRQFILSSKKLLLSDSGFYLCAWRTGAETQYFGPGTRLLVL.

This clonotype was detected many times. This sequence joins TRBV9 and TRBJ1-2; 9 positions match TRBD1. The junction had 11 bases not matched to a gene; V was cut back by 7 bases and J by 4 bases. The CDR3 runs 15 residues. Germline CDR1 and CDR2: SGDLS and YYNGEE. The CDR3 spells CASGSGTGIIYGYTF. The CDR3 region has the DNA TGTGCCAGCGGTTCCGGGACAGGGATCATCTATGGCTACACCTTC.

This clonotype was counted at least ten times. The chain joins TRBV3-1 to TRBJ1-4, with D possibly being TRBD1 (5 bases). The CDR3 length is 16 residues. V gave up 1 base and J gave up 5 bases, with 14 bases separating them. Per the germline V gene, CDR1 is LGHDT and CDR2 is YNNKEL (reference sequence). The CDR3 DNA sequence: TGTGCCAGCAGCCAAGGGTCAGGGTCGGGGAATGAAAAACTGTTTTTT. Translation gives CASSQGSGSGNEKLFF.

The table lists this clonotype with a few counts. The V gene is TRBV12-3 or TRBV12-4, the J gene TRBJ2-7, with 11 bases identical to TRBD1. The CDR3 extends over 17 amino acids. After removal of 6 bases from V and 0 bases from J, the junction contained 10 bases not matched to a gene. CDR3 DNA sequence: TGTGCCAGCAGCCCCGCCCCGGGACAGGGGGACTCCTACGAGCAGTACTTC. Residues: CASSPAPGQGDSYEQYF.

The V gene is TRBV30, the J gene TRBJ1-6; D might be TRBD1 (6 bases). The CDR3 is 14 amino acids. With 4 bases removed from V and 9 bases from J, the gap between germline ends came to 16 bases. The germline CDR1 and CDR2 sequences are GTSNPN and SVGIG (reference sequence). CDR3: CAWTPGARGSPLHF. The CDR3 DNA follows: TGTGCCTGGACCCCAGGGGCAAGGGGTTCACCCCTCCACTTT. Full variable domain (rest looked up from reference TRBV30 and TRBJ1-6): SQTIHQWPATLVQPVGSPLSLECTVEGTSNPNLYWYRQAAGRGLQLLFYSVGIGQISSEVPQNLSASRPQDRQFILSSKKLLLSDSGFYLCAWTPGARGSPLHFGNGTRLTVT.

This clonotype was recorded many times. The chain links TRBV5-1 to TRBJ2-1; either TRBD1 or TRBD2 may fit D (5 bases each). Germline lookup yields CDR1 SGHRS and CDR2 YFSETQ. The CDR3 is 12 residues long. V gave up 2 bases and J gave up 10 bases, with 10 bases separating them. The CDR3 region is CASSLMGDEQFF. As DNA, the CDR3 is TGCGCCAGCAGCTTAATGGGGGACGAGCAGTTCTTC.

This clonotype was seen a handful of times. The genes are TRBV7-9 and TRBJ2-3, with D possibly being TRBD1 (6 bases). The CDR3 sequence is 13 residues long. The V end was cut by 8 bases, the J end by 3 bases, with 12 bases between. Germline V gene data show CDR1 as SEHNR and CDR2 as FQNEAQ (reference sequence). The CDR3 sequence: CASGGEGTDTQYF. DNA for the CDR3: TGTGCCAGCGGGGGCGAAGGGACAGATACGCAGTATTTT.

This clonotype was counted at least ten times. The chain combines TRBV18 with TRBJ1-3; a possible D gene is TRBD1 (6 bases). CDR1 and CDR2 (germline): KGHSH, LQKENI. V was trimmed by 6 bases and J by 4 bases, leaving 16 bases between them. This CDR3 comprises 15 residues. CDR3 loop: CASSLGQPPGNTIYF. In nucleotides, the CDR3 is TGTGCCAGCTCCCTCGGACAGCCTCCCGGAAACACCATATATTTT.

The CDR3: CASSPGQGSNGYTF. CDR3 coding DNA: TGTGCCAGCAGCCCTGGACAGGGCTCTAATGGCTACACCTTC. The chain combines TRBV7-2 with TRBJ1-2, with 8 nucleotides matching TRBD1. With V trimmed by 5 bases and J by 6 bases, 8 bases remained unmatched. The CDR3 sequence is 14 residues long. Germline V gene sequence: CDR1 SGHTA, CDR2 FQGNSA.

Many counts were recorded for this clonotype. Here the CDR3 reads CASSVTQGLDTQYF. Written as DNA, the CDR3 is TGTGCCAGCAGCGTCACCCAGGGGTTAGATACGCAGTATTTT. The V gene is TRBV9, the J gene TRBJ2-3, with TRBD1 as a possible D gene (6 bases). This CDR3 comprises 14 residues. The germline V and J ends were trimmed by 2 bases and 5 bases, with 12 bases remaining between them. Per germline, CDR1 SGDLS and CDR2 YYNGEE. The full variable domain, its missing parts supplied by reference TRBV9 and TRBJ2-3, is DSGVTQTPKHLITATGQRVTLRCSPRSGDLSVYWYQQSLDQGLQFLIQYYNGEERAKGNILERFSAQQFPDLHSELNLSSLELGDSALYFCASSVTQGLDTQYFGPGTRLTVL.

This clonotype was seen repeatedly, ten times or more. The CDR3 protein is CAWSDWLAGGYEQYF. The CDR3 DNA sequence: TGTGCCTGGAGTGACTGGCTAGCGGGGGGCTACGAGCAGTACTTC. The chain uses TRBV30 and TRBJ2-7, with 11 bases aligning to TRBD2. Per the germline V gene, CDR1 is GTSNPN and CDR2 is SVGIG (reference sequence). Trimming at V came to 1 base and at J to 3 bases, leaving 5 bases not matched to a gene. CDR3 length equals 15 residues.

DNA for the CDR3: TGTGCCAGCAGCTTGGGACAGGGGACTTCACCCCTCCACTTT. It yields the protein CASSLGQGTSPLHF. The rearrangement joins TRBV5-4 to TRBJ1-6; the match to TRBD1 covers 8 bases. The germline gives CDR1 SGHNT, CDR2 YYREEE (reference sequence). V was pared by 0 bases and J by 9 bases, with 2 bases of the junction left unmatched. The CDR3 runs to 14 residues.

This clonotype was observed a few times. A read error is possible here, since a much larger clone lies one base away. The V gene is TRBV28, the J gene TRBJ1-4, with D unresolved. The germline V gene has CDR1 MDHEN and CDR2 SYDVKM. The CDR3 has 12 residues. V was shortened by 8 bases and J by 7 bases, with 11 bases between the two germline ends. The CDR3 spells CASAWLGEKLFF. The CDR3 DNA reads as TGTGCCAGCGCTTGGCTGGGTGAAAAACTGTTTTTT.

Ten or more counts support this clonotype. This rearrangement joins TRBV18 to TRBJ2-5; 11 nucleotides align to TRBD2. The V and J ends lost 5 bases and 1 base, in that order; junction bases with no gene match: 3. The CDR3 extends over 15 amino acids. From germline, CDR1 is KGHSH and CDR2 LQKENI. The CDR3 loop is CASSMGLAAQETQYF. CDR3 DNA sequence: TGTGCCAGCTCAATGGGACTAGCGGCCCAAGAGACCCAGTACTTC. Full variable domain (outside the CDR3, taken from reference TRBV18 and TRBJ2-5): NAGVMQNPRHLVRRRGQEARLRCSPMKGHSHVYWYRQLPEEGLKFMVYLQKENIIDESGMPKERFSAEFPKEGPSILRIQQVVRGDSAAYFCASSMGLAAQETQYFGPGTRLLVL.

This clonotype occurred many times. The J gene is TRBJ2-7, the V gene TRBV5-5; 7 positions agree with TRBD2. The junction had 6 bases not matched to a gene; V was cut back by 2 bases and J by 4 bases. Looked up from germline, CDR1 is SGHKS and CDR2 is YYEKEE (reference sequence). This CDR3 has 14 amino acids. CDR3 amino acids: CASSFMRGRYEQYF. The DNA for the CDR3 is TGTGCCAGCAGCTTTATGCGGGGGAGGTACGAGCAGTACTTC.

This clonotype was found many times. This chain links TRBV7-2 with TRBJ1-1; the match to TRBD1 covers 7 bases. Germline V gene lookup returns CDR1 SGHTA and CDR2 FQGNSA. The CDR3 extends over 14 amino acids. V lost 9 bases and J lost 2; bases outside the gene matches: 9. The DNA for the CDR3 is TGTGCCAGGAGCAGGGGGGGCGATAACACTGAAGCTTTCTTT. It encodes CARSRGGDNTEAFF.

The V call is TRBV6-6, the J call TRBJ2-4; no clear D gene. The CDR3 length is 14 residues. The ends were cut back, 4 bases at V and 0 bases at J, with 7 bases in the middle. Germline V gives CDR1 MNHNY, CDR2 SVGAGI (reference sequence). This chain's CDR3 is CASSSGVAKNIQYF. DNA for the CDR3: TGTGCCAGCAGTTCAGGAGTAGCCAAAAACATTCAGTACTTC.

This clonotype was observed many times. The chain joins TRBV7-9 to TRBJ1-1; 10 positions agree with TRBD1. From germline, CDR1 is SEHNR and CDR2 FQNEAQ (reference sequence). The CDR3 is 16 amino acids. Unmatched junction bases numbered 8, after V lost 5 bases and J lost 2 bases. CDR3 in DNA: TGTGCCAGCAGCACCGAGGACAGGGGGTTTAACACTGAAGCTTTCTTT. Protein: CASSTEDRGFNTEAFF.

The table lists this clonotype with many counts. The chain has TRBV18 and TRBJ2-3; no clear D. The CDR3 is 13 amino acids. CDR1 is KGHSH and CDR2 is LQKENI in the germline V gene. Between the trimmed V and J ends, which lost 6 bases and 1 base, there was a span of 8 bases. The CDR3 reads CASSSWGTDTQYF. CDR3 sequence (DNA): TGTGCCAGCTCCTCGTGGGGCACAGATACGCAGTATTTT. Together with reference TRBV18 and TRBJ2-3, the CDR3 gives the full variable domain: NAGVMQNPRHLVRRRGQEARLRCSPMKGHSHVYWYRQLPEEGLKFMVYLQKENIIDESGMPKERFSAEFPKEGPSILRIQQVVRGDSAAYFCASSSWGTDTQYFGPGTRLTVL.

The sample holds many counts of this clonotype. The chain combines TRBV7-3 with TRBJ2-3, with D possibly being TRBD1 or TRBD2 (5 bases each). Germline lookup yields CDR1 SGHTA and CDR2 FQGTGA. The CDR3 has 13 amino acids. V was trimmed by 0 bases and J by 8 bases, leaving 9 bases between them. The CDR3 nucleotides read TGTGCCAGCAGCTTAACGGGGGTAGCTACGCAGTATTTT. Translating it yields CASSLTGVATQYF.

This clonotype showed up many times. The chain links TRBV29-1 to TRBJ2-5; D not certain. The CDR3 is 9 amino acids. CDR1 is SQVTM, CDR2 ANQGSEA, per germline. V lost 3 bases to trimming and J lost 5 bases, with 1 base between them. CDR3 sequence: CSVDETQYF. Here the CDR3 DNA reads TGCAGCGTTGATGAGACCCAGTACTTC.

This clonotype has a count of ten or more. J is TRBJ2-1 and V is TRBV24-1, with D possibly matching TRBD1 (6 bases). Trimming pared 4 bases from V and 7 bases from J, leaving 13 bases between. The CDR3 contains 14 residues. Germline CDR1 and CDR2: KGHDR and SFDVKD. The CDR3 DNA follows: TGTGCCACCAGTGACCGGACAGCCGGGAATGAGCAGTTCTTC. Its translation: CATSDRTAGNEQFF.

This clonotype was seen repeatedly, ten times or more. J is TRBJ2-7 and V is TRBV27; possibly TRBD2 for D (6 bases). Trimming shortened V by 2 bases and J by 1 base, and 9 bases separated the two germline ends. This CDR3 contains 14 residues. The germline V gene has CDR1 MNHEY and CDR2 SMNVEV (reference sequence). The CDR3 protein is CASSLGRLSYEQYF. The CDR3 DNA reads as TGTGCCAGCAGTTTAGGGAGGTTATCCTACGAGCAGTACTTC.

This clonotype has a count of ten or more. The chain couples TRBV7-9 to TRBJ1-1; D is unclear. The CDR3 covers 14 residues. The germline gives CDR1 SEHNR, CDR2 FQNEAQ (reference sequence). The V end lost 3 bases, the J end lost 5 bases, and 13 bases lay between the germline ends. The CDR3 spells CASSLVGRETEAFF. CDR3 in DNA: TGTGCCAGCAGCTTGGTGGGGAGGGAGACTGAAGCTTTCTTT.

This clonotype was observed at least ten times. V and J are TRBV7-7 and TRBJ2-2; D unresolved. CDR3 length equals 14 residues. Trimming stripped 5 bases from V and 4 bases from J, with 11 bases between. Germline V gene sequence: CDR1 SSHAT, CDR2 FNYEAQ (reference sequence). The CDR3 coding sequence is TGTGCCAGCAGCCCCTCCTATGGCACCGGGGAGCTGTTTTTT. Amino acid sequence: CASSPSYGTGELFF. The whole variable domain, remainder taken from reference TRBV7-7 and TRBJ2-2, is GAGVSQSPRYKVTKRGQDVTLRCDPISSHATLYWYQQALGQGPEFLTYFNYEAQPDKSGLPSDRFSAERPEGSISTLTIQRTEQRDSAMYRCASSPSYGTGELFFGEGSRLTVL.